One T cell receptor (beta chain) is described in this entry. The data derive from a study of cytomegalovirus exposure and HLA in healthy donors. Overall study context: The 90 to 150 validation repertoires used the same platform as the 666 first-cohort repertoires, a later analysis reported.

J lost 3 bases, V lost 0 bases, and 6 bases had no gene match. CDR3 length: 16 residues. CDR1 KGHSH and CDR2 LQKENI come from the germline V gene. Using immunoSEQ multiplex PCR, the repertoire was profiled, and TCRdb retains in-frame clones only, with some absent. The table lists 200,000 or so clones, about 80% of them singletons. It was the approximately 120-subject validation cohort, separate from the approximately 670-subject first cohort, to which the donors belonged. The sample comprised PBMCs. The rearrangement links TRBV18 to TRBJ2-7; TRBD1 matches at 9 bases. This TCR derives from a man aged 18 to 35 in good health and CMV-seropositive. The CDR3 protein is CASSPPGQGWIYEQYF. The DNA of the CDR3 is TGTGCCAGCTCACCACCAGGACAGGGGTGGATCTACGAGCAGTACTTC.